One and the same sample provided the 7 T cell receptor beta chains below, sequenced in a study of blood T cell repertoires in COVID-19. This table comes from immunoSEQ multiplex PCR, and its TCRdb copy is limited to in-frame clones, with some not included. Of 150,000 to 200,000 clones listed, approximately 85% are singletons. Sequenced input: peripheral blood. Every receptor here comes from a man between 60 and 75 years old with active or convalescent COVID-19.

The chain has TRBV6-5 and TRBJ2-5; 7 bases map to TRBD1. Germline V gene lookup returns CDR1 MNHEY and CDR2 SVGAGI. The V gene end was trimmed by 10 bases and the J gene end by 5 bases; junction bases not matched to a gene: 13. This CDR3 has 14 residues. The CDR3 protein is CATTPYRGAETQYF. The DNA of the CDR3 is TGTGCCACCACACCGTACAGGGGCGCTGAGACCCAGTACTTC.

This clone has just a few counts. V and J are TRBV7-9 and TRBJ2-3, with 13 bases that match TRBD2. Germline values: CDR1 SEHNR, CDR2 FQNEAQ (reference sequence). With 5 bases clipped from V and 4 bases from J, the junction kept 6 bases outside the gene matches. This CDR3 is 16 amino acids long. CDR3 amino acids: CASSELAGGLSDTQYF. The CDR3 nucleotides are TGTGCCAGCAGCGAACTAGCGGGGGGGCTTTCAGATACGCAGTATTTT. The full variable domain, completed using reference TRBV7-9 and TRBJ2-3, is DTGVSQNPRHKITKRGQNVTFRCDPISEHNRLYWYRQTLGQGPEFLTYFQNEAQLEKSRLLSDRFSAERPKGSFSTLEIQRTEQGDSAMYLCASSELAGGLSDTQYFGPGTRLTVL.

The CDR3 DNA is TGCGCCAGCAGCCCCAGCGGACCCCAATCTCGCTATGGCTACACCTTC. This sequence encodes CASSPSGPQSRYGYTF. The rearrangement links TRBV5-1 to TRBJ1-2, with D unresolved. From germline, CDR1 is SGHRS and CDR2 YFSETQ. Trimming shortened V by 4 bases and J by 4 bases, and 20 bases separated the two germline ends. The CDR3 spans 16 residues.

The CDR3 here is CASSESPLAGGRNEQFF. DNA of the CDR3: TGCGCCAGCAGTGAGTCCCCTTTAGCGGGGGGCCGGAATGAGCAGTTCTTC. This chain joins TRBV10-1 and TRBJ2-1, with 10 nucleotides matching TRBD2. The CDR3 extends over 17 amino acids. The germline CDR1 and CDR2 sequences are WNHNN and SYGVQD (reference sequence). V trimming: 0 bases; J trimming: 7 bases; junction bases outside the gene matches: 9.

This clone was found once. Here the CDR3 DNA reads TGTGCCAGCAGTTTTGGGGGGACTAATGAAAAACTGTTTTTT. Translated: CASSFGGTNEKLFF. The V and J genes are TRBV28 and TRBJ1-4; TRBD1 might be the D (5 bases). Trimming took 3 bases from V and 2 from J, leaving 7 bases between them. CDR3 length equals 14 residues. CDR1 MDHEN and CDR2 SYDVKM come from the germline V gene. Full variable domain (rest looked up from reference TRBV28 and TRBJ1-4): DVKVTQSSRYLVKRTGEKVFLECVQDMDHENMFWYRQDPGLGLRLIYFSYDVKMKEKGDIPEGYSVSREKKERFSLILESASTNQTSMYLCASSFGGTNEKLFFGSGTQLSVL.

This clone was detected a few times. J is TRBJ2-7 and V is TRBV10-3; 7 bases fit TRBD1. CDR1 ENHRY and CDR2 SYGVKD come from the germline V gene. V was clipped by 7 bases and J by 7 bases; unmatched bases: 13. The CDR3 length is 14 residues. The CDR3 bases are TGTGCCATCATGGGGAGCAGGGGCAGGGGGGAGCAGTACTTC. Encoded protein: CAIMGSRGRGEQYF.

This clone was seen once. The chain combines TRBV2 with TRBJ1-3; D not certain. V lost 6 bases and J lost 3, with 12 bases in between. The CDR3 consists of 14 residues. Germline CDR1 SNHLY, CDR2 FYNNEI. The CDR3 DNA follows: TGTGCCAGCAGAGCGGACTTTGGTGGAAACACCATATATTTT. Protein: CASRADFGGNTIYF.